What follows describes a single T cell receptor beta chain. Its cognate antigen is unknown. V trimming: 3 bases; J trimming: 6 bases; junction bases outside the gene matches: 5. Germline V gene lookup returns CDR1 KGHSH and CDR2 LQKENI. The CDR3 has 14 amino acids. The data originate from a study of shared clonotypes between healthy human individuals. Study overall: Contributing individuals were a couple of females and three males aged 18 to 49.

Tens of thousands of T cell genomes, or approximately 190 ng DNA, went into the sorted-subset replicate PCRs. Measured with immunoSEQ multiplex PCR; TCRdb has only the in-frame clones, and not every one. Among 760,000 or so clones listed, approximately 96% were seen once. CD45RO-negative, CCR7-selected cells formed the naive CD8 fraction, which excluded terminally differentiated effector memory CD45RA+ cells. General study points: Enrolling few donors narrowed the genetic and exposure-history diversity that was represented.

The sequence was obtained from a man aged 25-40 years in good health. The sample taken for sequencing was naive CD8+ T cells sorted from blood. The V and J genes are TRBV18 and TRBJ2-1; 7 bases align to TRBD2. CDR3 sequence: CASSPQERGNEQFF. The CDR3 DNA follows: TGTGCCAGCTCACCCCAGGAGCGGGGCAATGAGCAGTTCTTC.